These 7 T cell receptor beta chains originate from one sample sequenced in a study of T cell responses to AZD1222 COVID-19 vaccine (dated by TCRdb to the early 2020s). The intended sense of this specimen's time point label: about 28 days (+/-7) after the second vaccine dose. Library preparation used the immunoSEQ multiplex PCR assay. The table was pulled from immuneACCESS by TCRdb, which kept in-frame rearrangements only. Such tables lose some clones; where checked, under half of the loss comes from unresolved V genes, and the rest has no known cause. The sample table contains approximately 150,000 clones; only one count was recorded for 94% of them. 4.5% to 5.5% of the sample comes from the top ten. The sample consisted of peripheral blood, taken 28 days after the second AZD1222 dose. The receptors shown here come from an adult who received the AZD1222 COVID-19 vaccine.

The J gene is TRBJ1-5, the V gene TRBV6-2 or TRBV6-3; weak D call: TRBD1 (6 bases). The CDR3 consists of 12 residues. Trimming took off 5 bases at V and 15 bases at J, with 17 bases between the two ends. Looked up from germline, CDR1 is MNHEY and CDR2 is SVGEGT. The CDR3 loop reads CASSNPGQKLHF. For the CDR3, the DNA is TGTGCCAGCAGTAACCCGGGACAAAAGTTGCATTTT.

The CDR3 protein is CASSTGHGEKLFF. CDR3 sequence (DNA): TGTGCCAGCAGCACCGGACATGGAGAAAAACTGTTTTTT. This rearrangement joins TRBV14 to TRBJ1-4, with a tentative D call TRBD1 (5 bases). Trimming cost V 5 bases and J 8 bases, with 12 bases left between them. The CDR3 is made up of 13 amino acids. Germline V gives CDR1 SGHDN, CDR2 FVKESK.

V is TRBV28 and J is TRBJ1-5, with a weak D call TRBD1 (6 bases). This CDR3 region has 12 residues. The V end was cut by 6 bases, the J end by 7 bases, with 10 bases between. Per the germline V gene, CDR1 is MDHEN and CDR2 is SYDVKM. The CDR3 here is CASRTGSQPQHF. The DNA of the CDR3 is TGTGCCAGCAGAACAGGGTCCCAGCCCCAGCATTTT. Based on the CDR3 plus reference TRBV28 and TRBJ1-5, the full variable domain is DVKVTQSSRYLVKRTGEKVFLECVQDMDHENMFWYRQDPGLGLRLIYFSYDVKMKEKGDIPEGYSVSREKKERFSLILESASTNQTSMYLCASRTGSQPQHFGDGTRLSIL.

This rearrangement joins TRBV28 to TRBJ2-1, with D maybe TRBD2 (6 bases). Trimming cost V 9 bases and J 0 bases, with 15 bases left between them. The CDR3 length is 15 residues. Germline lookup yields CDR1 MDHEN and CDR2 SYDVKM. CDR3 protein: CASVWGVSSYNEQFF. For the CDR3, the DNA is TGTGCCAGTGTTTGGGGGGTCAGCTCCTACAATGAGCAGTTCTTC.

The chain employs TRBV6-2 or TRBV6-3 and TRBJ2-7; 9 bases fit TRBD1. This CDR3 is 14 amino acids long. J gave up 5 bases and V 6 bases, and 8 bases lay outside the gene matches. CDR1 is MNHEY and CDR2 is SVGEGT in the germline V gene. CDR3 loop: CASSITGGVDEQYF. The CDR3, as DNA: TGTGCCAGCAGCATAACAGGGGGCGTCGACGAGCAGTACTTC.

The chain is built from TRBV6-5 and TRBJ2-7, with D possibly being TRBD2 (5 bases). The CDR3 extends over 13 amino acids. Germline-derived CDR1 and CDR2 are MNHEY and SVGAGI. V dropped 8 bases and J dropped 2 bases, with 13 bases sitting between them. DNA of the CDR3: TGTGCCAGCGTAGGACTTGTAACCTACGAGCAGTACTTC. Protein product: CASVGLVTYEQYF.

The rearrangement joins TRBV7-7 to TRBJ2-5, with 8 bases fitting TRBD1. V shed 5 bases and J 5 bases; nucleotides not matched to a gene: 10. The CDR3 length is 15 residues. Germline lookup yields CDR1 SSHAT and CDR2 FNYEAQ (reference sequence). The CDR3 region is CASSHRTGLGETQYF. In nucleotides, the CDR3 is TGTGCCAGCAGCCACAGGACAGGGTTGGGCGAGACCCAGTACTTC.